Following are 25 T cell receptor beta chains from one sample sequenced in a study of blood T cell repertoires in COVID-19. Clones were sequenced by immunoSEQ multiplex PCR, and TCRdb holds only the in-frame ones, with some missing. The sample lists about 310,000 clones; about 89% were seen once. Sequenced: peripheral blood. The receptors originated from a woman aged 45-65 years who had recovered from COVID-19.

The V and J genes are TRBV5-8 and TRBJ2-2, with 8 nucleotides matching TRBD1. The J segment lost 6 bases and the V segment lost 0 bases, leaving 7 bases of the junction unmatched. CDR3 length: 16 amino acids. Germline assignment: CDR1 SGHTS and CDR2 YDEGEE. In DNA, the CDR3 is TGTGCCAGCAGCTTGGCTGTGACAGGGGTCGCCGGGGAGCTGTTTTTT. This encodes CASSLAVTGVAGELFF.

The genes are TRBV6-1 and TRBJ1-5, with D perhaps TRBD1 (5 bases). The ends were cut back, 6 bases at V and 5 bases at J, with 14 bases in the middle. The CDR3 is 14 amino acids. Per germline, CDR1 MNHNS and CDR2 SASEGT. CDR3 bases: TGTGCCAGCAGACTCCCTGACAGCTATCAGCCCCAGCATTTT. Translation gives CASRLPDSYQPQHF.

The chain employs TRBV28 and TRBJ2-7; possibly TRBD1 for D (5 bases). Looked up from germline, CDR1 is MDHEN and CDR2 is SYDVKM. The length of the CDR3 is 14 residues. V shed 5 bases and J shed 0 bases, with 11 bases lying between them. The CDR3: CASSETETSYEQYF. The CDR3 nucleotides read TGTGCCAGCAGTGAGACAGAGACCTCCTACGAGCAGTACTTC.

This clone has just one count. The chain carries TRBV11-2 and TRBJ2-7; no firm D call. This CDR3 is built from 14 residues. Germline CDR1 is SGHAT and CDR2 is FQNNGV. The V and J ends lost 1 base and 2 bases respectively, with 9 bases between them. The CDR3 region is CASSLVTGPYEQYF. The CDR3 DNA sequence: TGTGCCAGCAGCTTAGTAACGGGTCCCTACGAGCAGTACTTC.

The rearrangement joins TRBV4-2 to TRBJ2-1; 10 bases match TRBD2. CDR1 and CDR2 from the germline V gene are LGHNA and YNFKEQ. The CDR3 sequence is 16 residues long. J lost 7 bases, V lost 4 bases, and 10 bases had no gene match. The DNA for the CDR3 is TGTGCCAGCAGCCGATCGCTAGCGGGAGTCGTGAATGAGCAGTTCTTC. It translates to CASSRSLAGVVNEQFF.

The V call is TRBV28, the J call TRBJ2-7, with 10 bases aligning to TRBD1. The length of the CDR3 is 15 residues. The junction had 6 bases not matched to a gene; V was cut back by 3 bases and J by 4 bases. Germline V lookup: CDR1 MDHEN, CDR2 SYDVKM. For the CDR3, the DNA is TGTGCCAGCAGTTTCATGGACAGGGGGACTTACGAGCAGTACTTC. It yields the protein CASSFMDRGTYEQYF.

The J gene is TRBJ1-1, the V gene TRBV7-9; the D gene is possibly TRBD1 (5 bases). Germline loops: CDR1 SEHNR, CDR2 FQNEAQ (reference sequence). Trimming removed 5 bases at V and 0 bases at J, with 16 bases between. The CDR3 has 16 amino acids. CDR3 region: CASSAALAGMNTEAFF. DNA of the CDR3: TGTGCCAGCAGCGCCGCTCTGGCAGGGATGAACACTGAAGCTTTCTTT.

This chain joins TRBV10-3 and TRBJ2-5; 7 positions agree with TRBD1. Germline loops: CDR1 ENHRY, CDR2 SYGVKD. V lost 0 bases, J lost 1 base, and 5 bases stayed unmatched. The CDR3 is 16 residues long. CDR3 sequence reads: CAISESQGDPQETQYF. The CDR3 bases are TGTGCCATCAGTGAGTCGCAGGGGGATCCCCAAGAGACCCAGTACTTC.

This clone was detected only once. The rearrangement links TRBV27 to TRBJ2-7, with unresolved D. CDR3 length: 14 amino acids. CDR1 is MNHEY and CDR2 is SMNVEV in the germline V gene (reference sequence). Trimming removed 5 bases at V and 1 base at J, with 12 bases between. In DNA, the CDR3 is TGTGCCAGCAGTCCCTTAACAGAATCCTACGAGCAGTACTTC. It is translated as CASSPLTESYEQYF.

The CDR3 bases are TGTGCCAGCATCGACCTGGGACAGGGAATCCGCGAGCAGTACTTC. It specifies CASIDLGQGIREQYF. The J gene is TRBJ2-7, the V gene TRBV28; 9 bases are shared with TRBD1. Unmatched junction bases numbered 13, after V lost 7 bases and J lost 6 bases. CDR3 length: 15 amino acids. Germline V lookup: CDR1 MDHEN, CDR2 SYDVKM.

The chain employs TRBV7-2 and TRBJ1-1; a possible D gene is TRBD1 (5 bases). Trimming took off 6 bases at V and 7 bases at J, with 12 bases between the two ends. CDR1 is SGHTA and CDR2 is FQGNSA in the germline V gene. The CDR3 has 12 residues. The CDR3: CASSRGGYEAFF. In nucleotides, the CDR3 is TGTGCCAGCAGTCGGGGGGGGTATGAAGCTTTCTTT. Drawing the rest from reference TRBV7-2 and TRBJ1-1, the complete variable domain is GAGVSQSPSNKVTEKGKDVELRCDPISGHTALYWYRQSLGQGLEFLIYFQGNSAPDKSGLPSDRFSAERTGGSVSTLTIQRTQQEDSAVYLCASSRGGYEAFFGQGTRLTVV.

The chain links TRBV5-1 to TRBJ2-2, with TRBD2 matching over 9 bases. V dropped 4 bases and J dropped 5; count of bases not matched to a gene: 12. This CDR3 is 17 amino acids long. Germline V gene lookup returns CDR1 SGHRS and CDR2 YFSETQ. CDR3 bases: TGCGCCAGCAGCCTGGGTCTAGCGGGGAGAGGGACCGGGGAGCTGTTTTTT. This translates into CASSLGLAGRGTGELFF.

The chain is built from TRBV4-3 and TRBJ2-7; no definite D call. V was clipped by 2 bases and J by 2 bases, with 10 bases between them. Looked up from germline, CDR1 is LGHNA and CDR2 is YSLEER. This CDR3 has 14 amino acids. CDR3 bases: TGCGCCAGCAGCCAATCTAGGTCCACCTACGAGCAGTACTTC. The encoded protein is CASSQSRSTYEQYF.

The chain joins TRBV18 to TRBJ2-7; 9 bases fit TRBD1. CDR3 length: 14 amino acids. V was clipped by 5 bases and J by 5 bases; unmatched bases: 7. Germline V gives CDR1 KGHSH, CDR2 LQKENI. CDR3 DNA: TGTGCCAGCTCATGGGGGACAGGGAGGAACGAGCAGTACTTC. Protein product: CASSWGTGRNEQYF.

This clone was detected only once. The J gene is TRBJ1-3, the V gene TRBV10-3; no clear D gene. V was cut by 4 bases and J by 3 bases, with 7 bases left in between. Germline V lookup: CDR1 ENHRY, CDR2 SYGVKD. The CDR3 has 13 residues. DNA for the CDR3: TGTGCCATCAGTGGGCCCTTTGGAAACACCATATATTTT. As protein: CAISGPFGNTIYF.

The genes are TRBV4-2 and TRBJ2-3, with 7 bases lining up with TRBD2. The V segment lost 0 bases and the J segment 2 bases; nucleotides outside the gene matches: 2. Germline V gene data show CDR1 as LGHNA and CDR2 as YNFKEQ. The CDR3 length is 15 residues. This CDR3 reads CASSQDRDYTDTQYF. CDR3 coding DNA: TGTGCCAGCAGCCAAGACAGGGACTACACAGATACGCAGTATTTT.

This clone showed up just a few times. The chain couples TRBV9 to TRBJ1-4, with D possibly TRBD1 on 6 matching bases. The CDR3 is 14 amino acids. Germline loops: CDR1 SGDLS, CDR2 YYNGEE. V shed 4 bases and J shed 5 bases, with 12 bases lying between them. CDR3 region: CASSPRQANEKLFF. The CDR3 DNA follows: TGTGCCAGCAGCCCGAGACAGGCCAATGAAAAACTGTTTTTT.

The chain employs TRBV2 and TRBJ2-3; possible D gene TRBD2, 7 bases. V gave up 3 bases and J gave up 2 bases, with 15 bases separating them. In germline, CDR1 is SNHLY, CDR2 FYNNEI. The CDR3 spans 16 residues. The CDR3 spells CASSDSWGGDTDTQYF. The CDR3 region has the DNA TGTGCCAGCAGTGATTCGTGGGGGGGCGACACAGATACGCAGTATTTT.

The V and J genes are TRBV19 and TRBJ2-5; D possibly corresponds to TRBD2 (5 bases). This CDR3 has 15 residues. CDR1 LNHDA and CDR2 SQIVND come from the germline V gene (reference sequence). V gave up 1 base and J gave up 3 bases, with 12 bases separating them. CDR3 bases: TGTGCCAGTAGTATAGGGGCCTTGCGGGAAGAGACCCAGTACTTC. Its protein product is CASSIGALREETQYF.

The V call is TRBV6-5, the J call TRBJ2-7; D is perhaps TRBD1 (5 bases). The CDR3 loop spans 14 amino acids. Trimming shortened V by 6 bases and J by 5 bases, and 17 bases separated the two germline ends. Germline V lookup: CDR1 MNHEY, CDR2 SVGAGI. CDR3 coding DNA: TGTGCCAGCAGCAGGACACCTACCACTGACGAGCAGTACTTC. This sequence encodes CASSRTPTTDEQYF.

The gene calls are TRBV9 and TRBJ2-3; TRBD2 is a possible D gene (5 bases). This CDR3 spans 14 amino acids. From germline, CDR1 is SGDLS and CDR2 YYNGEE. Trimming pared 3 bases from V and 0 bases from J, leaving 8 bases between. This CDR3 is CASSASGSTDTQYF. CDR3 nucleotide sequence: TGTGCCAGCAGCGCCTCGGGGAGCACAGATACGCAGTATTTT.

The V gene is TRBV3-1 (or the pseudogene TRBV3-2), the J gene TRBJ1-6; D remains unclear. CDR1 and CDR2 (germline): LGHDT, YNNKEL (reference sequence). V lost 2 bases and J lost 4, with 6 bases in between. This CDR3 has 14 residues. CDR3 loop: CASSQSLYNSPLHF. The CDR3 bases are TGTGCCAGCAGCCAATCACTTTATAATTCACCCCTCCACTTT.

The V and J genes are TRBV18 and TRBJ2-2; D gene uncertain. V was cut by 6 bases and J by 0 bases, with 5 bases left in between. This CDR3 spans 13 amino acids. CDR1 and CDR2 (germline): KGHSH, LQKENI. The CDR3 protein is CASSSTNTGELFF. CDR3 bases: TGTGCCAGCTCGTCCACGAACACCGGGGAGCTGTTTTTT.

The CDR3 DNA is TGTGCCAGCAGTATTCGGGGAACGAGCTCCTACAATGAGCAGTTCTTC. This sequence encodes CASSIRGTSSYNEQFF. The chain carries TRBV27 and TRBJ2-1, with D perhaps matching TRBD2 (5 bases). Germline V gives CDR1 MNHEY, CDR2 SMNVEV (reference sequence). V was trimmed by 5 bases and J by 0 bases, leaving 14 bases between them. The CDR3 loop spans 16 amino acids.

The chain joins TRBV9 to TRBJ2-1, with a tentative D call TRBD2 (7 bases). Trimming removed 6 bases at V and 3 bases at J, with 16 bases between. This CDR3 is built from 15 residues. Germline-derived CDR1 and CDR2 are SGDLS and YYNGEE. CDR3 bases: TGTGCCAGCACCGTCGGAGGGGGGGACTACAATGAGCAGTTCTTC. Protein sequence: CASTVGGGDYNEQFF.